This T cell receptor (beta chain) was retrieved from a study of Graves' ophthalmopathy and Graves' hyperthyroidism. Study-level findings and limits: The 13-signature model separated ophthalmopathy from stable hyperthyroidism at 85% to 90% sensitivity and roughly 83% specificity.

This clonotype showed up just a few times. Its antigen is not identified. The TCR beta CDR3 regions underwent amplification from RNA transcripts. Second-round multiplex PCR came after first-round RT-PCR with HTBI primers. In TCRdb, the multiplex PCR reads were re-called with MiXCR into one record per CDR3 protein. The sample consists of 740,000 or so distinct CDR3 sequences, roughly two fifths of them appearing once. V trimming: 4 bases; J trimming: 1 base; junction bases outside the gene matches: 27. Germline lookup yields CDR1 SQVTM and CDR2 ANQGSEA. The CDR3 has 21 residues. This receptor was obtained from an adult man with Graves' ophthalmopathy. Sequenced input: peripheral blood. The V and J genes are TRBV29-1 and TRBJ2-5; 7 nucleotides align to TRBD1. The CDR3 region has the DNA TGCAGCGTTGTGATAGCGTTGGGGGTCTCAACGGAAGCAGGGGGCCAAGAGACCCAGTACTTC. Its protein product is CSVVIALGVSTEAGGQETQYF.